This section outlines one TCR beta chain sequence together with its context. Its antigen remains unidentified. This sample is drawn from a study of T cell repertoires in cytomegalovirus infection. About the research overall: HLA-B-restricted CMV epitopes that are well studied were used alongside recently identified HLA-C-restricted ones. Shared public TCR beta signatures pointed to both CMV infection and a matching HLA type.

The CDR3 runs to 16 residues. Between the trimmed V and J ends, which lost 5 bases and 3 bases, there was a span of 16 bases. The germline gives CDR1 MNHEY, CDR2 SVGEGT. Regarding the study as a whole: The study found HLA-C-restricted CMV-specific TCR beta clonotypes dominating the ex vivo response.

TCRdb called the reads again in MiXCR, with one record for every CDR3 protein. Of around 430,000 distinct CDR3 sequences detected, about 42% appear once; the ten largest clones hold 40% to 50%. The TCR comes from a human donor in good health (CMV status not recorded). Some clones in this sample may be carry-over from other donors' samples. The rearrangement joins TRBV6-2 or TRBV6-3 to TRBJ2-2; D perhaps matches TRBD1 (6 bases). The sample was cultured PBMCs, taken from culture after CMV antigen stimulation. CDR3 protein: CASSDLDRSDTGELFF. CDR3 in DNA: TGTGCCAGCAGTGACCTAGACAGGTCCGACACCGGGGAGCTGTTTTTT.